Listed here is a single T cell receptor (beta chain). Its specificity is not known. CDR3 length: 13 amino acids. V was shortened by 4 bases and J by 7 bases, with 15 bases between the two germline ends. Germline-derived CDR1 and CDR2 are SGDLS and YYNGEE. CDR3 and TCR beta VDJ profiling relied on a genomic DNA template. TCRdb reprocessed the reads with MiXCR, giving one entry per CDR3 protein. The sample gives about 190,000 distinct CDR3 sequences, about 53% of which show up once; about 17% is in the top ten. This record comes from a study of CD8+CD57+ T cells in acquired aplastic anemia. Across the study: Mean DNA quantity obtained from sorted CD4+ and CD8+ cells was about 3 ug. There were some 9.8 million reads, on average, for CD4+ cells from healthy donors.

Study findings and constraints: Sharing between patients and controls was observed for twenty-nine CD8+ CDR3 sequences.

Sequenced input: sorted CD4+, CD8+, or CD8+CD57+ T cells (not recorded which) from PBMCs. The genes are TRBV9 and TRBJ2-7; perhaps TRBD1 as D (6 bases). The clonotype was recovered from a human donor in good health, serving as a control. The chain's CDR3 is CASSPNRVGEQYF. The CDR3 DNA is TGTGCCAGCAGCCCGAACAGGGTAGGGGAGCAGTACTTC.